This is a list of T cell receptor beta chains from one sample in a study of shared clonotypes between healthy human individuals. Some clones are missing from TCRdb's copy, which holds only in-frame ones; the method was immunoSEQ multiplex PCR. The sample has some 2,400,000 clones; approximately 96% are singletons. Material: naive CD4+ T cells sorted from blood. The receptors come from a man aged 18 to 30 in good health. The CDR3 runs from the conserved cysteine through the conserved F or W.

V gene	J gene	CDR3 protein
TRBV5-6	TRBJ1-6	CASSLGTGTGNRSPLHF
TRBV9	TRBJ2-5	CASSTGGGETQYF
TRBV30	TRBJ2-5	CAWSRSRDSQETQYF
TRBV5-4	TRBJ2-1	CASGGGRSYNEQFF
TRBV5-1	TRBJ2-5	CASSGRAGGAETQYF
TRBV7-2	NA	CASSLDGTSLGYEQYF
TRBV5-1	TRBJ2-7	CASSRAGGYEQYF
TRBV21-1	TRBJ2-7	CASSLVGLAGRWYEQYF
TRBV5-4	TRBJ2-7	CASSFGPGLAGVEQYF
TRBV27	TRBJ1-2	CASSPQFNPFYGYTF
TRBV15	TRBJ1-2	CATSRDLAGNGYTF
TRBV7-9	TRBJ2-2	CASSSRPNTGELFF
TRBV2	TRBJ1-3	CASYRTATNTIYF
TRBV2	TRBJ2-3	CASKLRQTDTQYF
TRBV6-1	TRBJ1-5	CASVQDYRGNQPQHF
TRBV7-9	TRBJ1-3	CASSEGDGNTIYF
TRBV5-1	TRBJ2-1	CASSLGPGLASNEQFF
TRBV5-6	TRBJ2-5	CASSFKETQYF
TRBV29-1	TRBJ2-7	CSVEDLGGTGWDFGEQYF
TRBV28	TRBJ2-7	CASRLPGGQETYEQYF
TRBV19	TRBJ1-2	CASSIGARGYGYTF
TRBV18	TRBJ2-1	CASSPPVSRPSNEQFF
TRBV27	TRBJ1-6	CASSFQGLSPLHF
TRBV18	TRBJ2-5	CASSPRAGERETQYF
TRBV18	TRBJ2-7	CASSPPYGTGHYEQYF
TRBV2	TRBJ2-2	CASSEIPTNTGELFF
TRBV7-2	TRBJ2-3	CASSLRGRGDTQYF
TRBV6-6	TRBJ2-7	CASSYRGQGKDEQYF
TRBV4-3	TRBJ2-1	CASSPVRGPTINEQFF
TRBV7-8	TRBJ2-5	CASSLVPPGETQYF
TRBV16	TRBJ1-2	CASSQTRVGDYGYTF
TRBV4-1	TRBJ1-5	CASSLVPAGFNQPQHF
TRBV5-1	TRBJ2-7	CASSFQDPHSYEQYF
TRBV19	TRBJ1-2	CASSRDRNYGYTF
TRBV6-1	TRBJ2-1	CATYRDRGNEQFF
TRBV7-9	TRBJ2-1	CASSLQGSEQFF
TRBV9	TRBJ2-6	CASSDQTGAGANVLTF
TRBV28	TRBJ1-5	CASKLEGKNQPQHF
TRBV6-1	TRBJ2-1	CASRSGTSGRVEQFF
TRBV5-1	TRBJ2-2	CASSPKESNTGELFF
TRBV7-9	TRBJ2-7	CASSPEGVYEQYF
TRBV28	TRBJ1-5	CASRYGQGGWQPQHF
TRBV7-2	TRBJ2-5	CASSLVPLYQETQYF
TRBV29-1	TRBJ1-1	CSAGTGGGTAFF
TRBV6-4	TRBJ1-1	CASLTGVDCTEAFF
TRBV4-3	TRBJ2-7	CASSQGLAGPYEQYF
TRBV10-1	TRBJ2-7	CASSRDRSSYEQYF
TRBV4-1	TRBJ1-4	CASSPRQNTNEKLFF
TRBV5-4	TRBJ2-4	CASSLGAGGSKNIQYF
TRBV4-1	TRBJ1-5	CASSQETGDAFNQPQHF
TRBV4-2	TRBJ2-2	CASSQERSLANTGELFF
TRBV5-5	TRBJ1-1	CASSVSRGRENTEAFF
TRBV9	TRBJ2-6	CASSVEGAGANVLTF
TRBV6-1	TRBJ2-6	CASSADTSGANVLTF
TRBV19	TRBJ2-1	CASTEGTAYNEQFF
TRBV19	TRBJ1-1	CASSIEGTGTKAFF
TRBV29-1	TRBJ2-5	CSVLGGLGETQYF